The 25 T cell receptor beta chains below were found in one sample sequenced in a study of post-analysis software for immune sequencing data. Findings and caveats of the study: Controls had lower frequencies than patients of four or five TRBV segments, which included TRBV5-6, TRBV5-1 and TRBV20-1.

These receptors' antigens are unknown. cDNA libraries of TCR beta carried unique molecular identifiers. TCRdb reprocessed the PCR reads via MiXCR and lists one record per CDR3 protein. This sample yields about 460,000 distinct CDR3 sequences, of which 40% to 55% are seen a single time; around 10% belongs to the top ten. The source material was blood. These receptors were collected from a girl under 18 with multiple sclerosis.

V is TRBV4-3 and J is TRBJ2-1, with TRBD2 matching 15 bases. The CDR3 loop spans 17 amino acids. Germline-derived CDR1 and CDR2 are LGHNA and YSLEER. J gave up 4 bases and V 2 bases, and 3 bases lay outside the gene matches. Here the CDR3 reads CASSQYGTSGRYNEQFF. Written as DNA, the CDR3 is TGCGCCAGCAGCCAATATGGGACTAGCGGGAGGTACAATGAGCAGTTCTTC.

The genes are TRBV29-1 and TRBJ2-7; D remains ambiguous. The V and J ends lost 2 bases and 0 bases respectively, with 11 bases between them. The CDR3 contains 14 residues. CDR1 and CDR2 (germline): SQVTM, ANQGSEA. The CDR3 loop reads CSVELPTSSYEQYF. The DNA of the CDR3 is TGCAGCGTTGAATTGCCTACCAGCTCCTACGAGCAGTACTTC.

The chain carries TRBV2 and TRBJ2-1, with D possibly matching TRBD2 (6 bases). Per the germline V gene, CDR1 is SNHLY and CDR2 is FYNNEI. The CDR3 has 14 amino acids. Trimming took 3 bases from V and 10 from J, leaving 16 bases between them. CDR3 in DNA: TGTGCCAGCAGTGAGTGGCCGGGAGAAAGCGAGCAGTTCTTC. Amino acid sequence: CASSEWPGESEQFF.

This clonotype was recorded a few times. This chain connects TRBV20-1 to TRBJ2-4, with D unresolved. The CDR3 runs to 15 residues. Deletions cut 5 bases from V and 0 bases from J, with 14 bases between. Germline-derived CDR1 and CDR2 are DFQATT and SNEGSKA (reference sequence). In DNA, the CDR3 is TGCAGTGCTTATGACTCGGAACTAGCCAAAAACATTCAGTACTTC. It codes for CSAYDSELAKNIQYF.

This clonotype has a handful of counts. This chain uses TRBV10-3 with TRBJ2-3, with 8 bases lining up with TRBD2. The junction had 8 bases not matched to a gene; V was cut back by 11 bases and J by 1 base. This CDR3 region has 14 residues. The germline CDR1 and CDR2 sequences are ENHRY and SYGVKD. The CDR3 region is CASSGREGTDTQYF. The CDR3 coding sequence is TGTGCCTCCAGTGGGCGGGAGGGCACAGATACGCAGTATTTT.

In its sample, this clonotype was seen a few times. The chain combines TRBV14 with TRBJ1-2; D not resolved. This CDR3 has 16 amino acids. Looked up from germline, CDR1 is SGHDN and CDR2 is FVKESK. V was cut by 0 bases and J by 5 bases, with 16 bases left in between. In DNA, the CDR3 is TGTGCCAGCAGCCAAGATCTATCGGGCGGAGTATATGGCTACACCTTC. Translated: CASSQDLSGGVYGYTF.

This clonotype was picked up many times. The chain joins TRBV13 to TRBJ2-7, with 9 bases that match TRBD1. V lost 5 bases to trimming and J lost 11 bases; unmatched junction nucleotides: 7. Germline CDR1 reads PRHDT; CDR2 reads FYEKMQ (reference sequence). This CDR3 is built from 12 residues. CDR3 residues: CASSPHRDREYF. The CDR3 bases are TGTGCCAGCAGCCCCCACCGGGACAGGGAGTACTTC.

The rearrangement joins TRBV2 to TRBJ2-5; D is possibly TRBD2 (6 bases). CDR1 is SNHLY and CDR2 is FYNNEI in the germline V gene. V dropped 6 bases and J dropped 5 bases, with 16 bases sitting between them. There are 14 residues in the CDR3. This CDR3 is CASREGSFRETQYF. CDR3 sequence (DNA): TGTGCCAGCAGGGAGGGGTCATTCAGGGAGACCCAGTACTTC.

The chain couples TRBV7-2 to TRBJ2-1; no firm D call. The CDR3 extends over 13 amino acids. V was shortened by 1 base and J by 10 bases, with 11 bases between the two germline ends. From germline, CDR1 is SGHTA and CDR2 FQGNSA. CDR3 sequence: CASSLGSTYEQFF. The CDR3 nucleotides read TGTGCCAGCAGCTTAGGGTCAACTTACGAGCAGTTCTTC.

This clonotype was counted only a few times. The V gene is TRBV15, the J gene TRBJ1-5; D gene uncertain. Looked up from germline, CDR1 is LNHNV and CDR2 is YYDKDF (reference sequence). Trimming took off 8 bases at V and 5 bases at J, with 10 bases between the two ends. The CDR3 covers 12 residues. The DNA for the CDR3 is TGTGCCACCGCCCCACCCGATCAGCCCCAGCATTTT. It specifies CATAPPDQPQHF. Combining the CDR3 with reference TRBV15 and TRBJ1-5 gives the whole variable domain DAMVIQNPRYQVTQFGKPVTLSCSQTLNHNVMYWYQQKSSQAPKLLFHYYDKDFNNEADTPDNFQSRRPNTSFCFLDIRSPGLGDTAMYLCATAPPDQPQHFGDGTRLSIL.

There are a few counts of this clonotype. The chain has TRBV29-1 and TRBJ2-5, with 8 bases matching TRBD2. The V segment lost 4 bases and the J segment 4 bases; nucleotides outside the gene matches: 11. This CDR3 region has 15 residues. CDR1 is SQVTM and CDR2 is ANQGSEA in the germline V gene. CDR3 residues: CSVGFLREAGETQYF. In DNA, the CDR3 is TGCAGCGTTGGATTCTTGCGGGAGGCAGGAGAGACCCAGTACTTC.

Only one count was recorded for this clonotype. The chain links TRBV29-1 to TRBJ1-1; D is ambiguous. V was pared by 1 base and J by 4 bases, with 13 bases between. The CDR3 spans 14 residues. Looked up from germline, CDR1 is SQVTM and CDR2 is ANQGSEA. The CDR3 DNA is TGCAGCGTTGAAGTTGCGGGTGTCGGCACTGAAGCTTTCTTT. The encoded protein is CSVEVAGVGTEAFF.

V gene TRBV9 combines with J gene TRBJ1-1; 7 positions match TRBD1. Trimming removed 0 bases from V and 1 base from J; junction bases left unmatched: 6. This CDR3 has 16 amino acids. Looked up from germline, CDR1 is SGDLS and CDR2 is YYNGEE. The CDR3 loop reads CASSVVPRTGNTEAFF. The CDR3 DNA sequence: TGTGCCAGCAGCGTAGTTCCCCGGACAGGGAACACTGAAGCTTTCTTT.

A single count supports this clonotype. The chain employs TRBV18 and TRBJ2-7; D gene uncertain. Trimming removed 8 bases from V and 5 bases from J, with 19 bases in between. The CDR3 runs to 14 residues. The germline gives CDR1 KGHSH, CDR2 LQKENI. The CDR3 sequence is CASPVSVGENEQYF. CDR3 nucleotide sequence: TGTGCCAGCCCCGTTTCGGTAGGAGAAAACGAGCAGTACTTC. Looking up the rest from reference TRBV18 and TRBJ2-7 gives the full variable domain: NAGVMQNPRHLVRRRGQEARLRCSPMKGHSHVYWYRQLPEEGLKFMVYLQKENIIDESGMPKERFSAEFPKEGPSILRIQQVVRGDSAAYFCASPVSVGENEQYFGPGTRLTVT.

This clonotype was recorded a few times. The CDR3 sequence: CASSGTSGNTYNEQFF. DNA of the CDR3: TGTGCCAGCAGCGGGACTAGCGGGAATACCTACAATGAGCAGTTCTTC. This sequence joins TRBV7-2 and TRBJ2-1, with TRBD2 identical over 13 bases. The CDR3 loop spans 16 amino acids. Per germline, CDR1 SGHTA and CDR2 FQGNSA. J gave up 2 bases and V 5 bases, and 3 bases lay outside the gene matches.

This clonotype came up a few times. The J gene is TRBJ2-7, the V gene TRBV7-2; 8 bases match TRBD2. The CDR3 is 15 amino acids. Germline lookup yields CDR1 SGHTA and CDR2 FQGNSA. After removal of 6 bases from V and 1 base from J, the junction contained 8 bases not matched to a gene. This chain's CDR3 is CASSRFTSGSYEQYF. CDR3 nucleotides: TGTGCCAGCAGTAGATTTACTAGCGGTTCCTACGAGCAGTACTTC.

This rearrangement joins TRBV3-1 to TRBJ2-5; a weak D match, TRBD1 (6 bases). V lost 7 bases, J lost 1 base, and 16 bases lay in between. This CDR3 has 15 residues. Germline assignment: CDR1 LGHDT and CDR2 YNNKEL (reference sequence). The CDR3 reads CASTPQGVGQETQYF. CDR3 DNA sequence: TGTGCCAGCACCCCACAGGGTGTGGGCCAAGAGACCCAGTACTTC.

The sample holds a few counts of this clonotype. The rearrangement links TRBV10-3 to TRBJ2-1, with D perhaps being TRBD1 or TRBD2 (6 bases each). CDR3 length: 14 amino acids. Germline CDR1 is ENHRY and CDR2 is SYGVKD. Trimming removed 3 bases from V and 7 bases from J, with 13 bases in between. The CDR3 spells CAISEGGNKNEQFF. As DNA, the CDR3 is TGTGCCATCAGTGAAGGGGGGAATAAGAATGAGCAGTTCTTC.

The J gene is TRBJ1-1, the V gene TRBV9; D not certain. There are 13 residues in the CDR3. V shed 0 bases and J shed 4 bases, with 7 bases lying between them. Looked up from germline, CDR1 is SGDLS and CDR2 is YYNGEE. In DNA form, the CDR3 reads TGTGCCAGCAGCGTAGGCCAGACCACTGAAGCTTTCTTT. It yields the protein CASSVGQTTEAFF.

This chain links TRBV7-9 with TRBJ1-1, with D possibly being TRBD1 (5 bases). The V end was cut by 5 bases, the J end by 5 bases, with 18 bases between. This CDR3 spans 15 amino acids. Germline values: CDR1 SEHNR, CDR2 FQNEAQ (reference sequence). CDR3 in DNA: TGTGCCAGCAGCCCAGCCGGGGACCTGGGGACTGAAGCTTTCTTT. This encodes CASSPAGDLGTEAFF.

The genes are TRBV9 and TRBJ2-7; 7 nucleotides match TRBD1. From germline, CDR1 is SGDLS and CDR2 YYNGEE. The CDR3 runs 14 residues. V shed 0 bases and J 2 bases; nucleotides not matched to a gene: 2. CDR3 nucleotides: TGTGCCAGCAGCGTAGCGACAGGGACCTACGAGCAGTACTTC. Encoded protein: CASSVATGTYEQYF.

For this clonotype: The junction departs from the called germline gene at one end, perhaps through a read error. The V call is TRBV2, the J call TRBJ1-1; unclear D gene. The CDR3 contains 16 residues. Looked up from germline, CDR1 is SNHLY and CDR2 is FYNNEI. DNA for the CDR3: TGTGCCAGCAGTGACGTACTCCGGGCCTGGAACACTGAAACTTTCTTT. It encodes CASSDVLRAWNTETFF. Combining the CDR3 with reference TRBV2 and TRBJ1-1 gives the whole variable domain EPEVTQTPSHQVTQMGQEVILRCVPISNHLYFYWYRQILGQKVEFLVSFYNNEISEKSEIFDDQFSVERPDGSNFTLKIRSTKLEDSAMYFCASSDVLRAWNTETFFGQGTRLTVV.

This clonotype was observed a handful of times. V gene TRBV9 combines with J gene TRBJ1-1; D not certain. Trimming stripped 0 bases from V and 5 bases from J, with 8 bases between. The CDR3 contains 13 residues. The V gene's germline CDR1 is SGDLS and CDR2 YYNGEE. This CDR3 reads CASSVVSKTEAFF. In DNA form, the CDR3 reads TGTGCCAGCAGCGTAGTTTCGAAGACTGAAGCTTTCTTT. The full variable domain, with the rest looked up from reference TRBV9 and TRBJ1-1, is DSGVTQTPKHLITATGQRVTLRCSPRSGDLSVYWYQQSLDQGLQFLIQYYNGEERAKGNILERFSAQQFPDLHSELNLSSLELGDSALYFCASSVVSKTEAFFGQGTRLTVV.

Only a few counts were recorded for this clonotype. The CDR3 region has the DNA TGTGCCAGCAGCTTAGGACAGGTCTCCTACGAGCAGTACTTC. Amino acids: CASSLGQVSYEQYF. The gene calls are TRBV7-2 and TRBJ2-7; a weak D match, TRBD1 (6 bases). Trimming cost V 1 base and J 0 bases, with 7 bases left between them. Germline loops: CDR1 SGHTA, CDR2 FQGNSA. The CDR3 runs 14 residues. The full variable domain, with the rest looked up from reference TRBV7-2 and TRBJ2-7, is GAGVSQSPSNKVTEKGKDVELRCDPISGHTALYWYRQSLGQGLEFLIYFQGNSAPDKSGLPSDRFSAERTGGSVSTLTIQRTQQEDSAVYLCASSLGQVSYEQYFGPGTRLTVT.

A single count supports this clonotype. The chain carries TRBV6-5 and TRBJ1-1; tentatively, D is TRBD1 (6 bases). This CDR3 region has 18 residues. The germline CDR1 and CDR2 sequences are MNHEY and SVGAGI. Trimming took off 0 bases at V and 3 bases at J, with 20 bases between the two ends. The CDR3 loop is CASSYSRLRTDWDTEAFF. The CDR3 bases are TGTGCCAGCAGTTACTCGAGACTGCGGACAGACTGGGACACTGAAGCTTTCTTT.